The 8 T cell receptor beta chains below all came from one sample that was sequenced in a study of PD-1 blockade in classical Hodgkin lymphoma. TCRdb keeps only in-frame clones here, not all; method: immunoSEQ multiplex PCR. The table records roughly 100,000 clones, roughly nine tenths of them present only once. Time point of the sample: cycle 4 day 1 (C4D1), after around six weeks of nivolumab. Following autologous stem cell transplantation, relapse occurred in every patient, and exposure to brentuximab vedotin varied. The source material was peripheral blood mononuclear cells (PBMCs), sampled before the fourth cycle of nivolumab. All receptors come from a human donor with classical Hodgkin lymphoma.

This clone was found once. This chain connects TRBV11-1 to TRBJ2-7; D is perhaps TRBD2 (6 bases). V was cut by 2 bases and J by 0 bases, with 20 bases left in between. The CDR3 length is 18 residues. CDR1 SGHAT and CDR2 FQDESV come from the germline V gene (reference sequence). DNA of the CDR3: TGTGCCAGCAGCTTATACCCTCCTGACCTAGCGCACTCCTACGAGCAGTACTTC. This codes for CASSLYPPDLAHSYEQYF.

This clone was seen more than once but under ten times. This chain joins TRBV9 and TRBJ2-1, with 14 nucleotides matching TRBD2. Per germline, CDR1 SGDLS and CDR2 YYNGEE. The V gene end was trimmed by 3 bases and the J gene end by 7 bases; junction bases not matched to a gene: 6. CDR3 size: 16 residues. CDR3 in DNA: TGTGCCAGCAGCGGACTAGCGGGAGGGCAATATAATGAGCAGTTCTTC. This translates into CASSGLAGGQYNEQFF.

V is TRBV28 and J is TRBJ2-7, with D perhaps TRBD1 (6 bases). CDR3 length equals 15 residues. V was pared by 1 base and J by 5 bases, with 15 bases between. The germline V gene has CDR1 MDHEN and CDR2 SYDVKM. As DNA, the CDR3 is TGTGCCAGCAGTTTATCCACTTTTGGGGGCGACGAGCAGTACTTC. Translation: CASSLSTFGGDEQYF.

The chain has TRBV7-9 and TRBJ2-3; 7 bases line up with TRBD2. The V gene's germline CDR1 is SEHNR and CDR2 FQNEAQ (reference sequence). Unmatched junction bases numbered 8, after V lost 1 base and J lost 1 base. The CDR3 has 17 amino acids. The CDR3 DNA sequence: TGTGCCAGCAGCTTAGTCCCCACTAGCGAGGGCACAGATACGCAGTATTTT. Protein sequence: CASSLVPTSEGTDTQYF.

The V gene is TRBV5-1, the J gene TRBJ2-2; D gene ambiguous. The CDR3 extends over 17 amino acids. Trimming shortened V by 0 bases and J by 4 bases, and 16 bases separated the two germline ends. Germline CDR1 SGHRS, CDR2 YFSETQ. The CDR3 here is CASSLGGTRQATGELFF. Written as DNA, the CDR3 is TGCGCCAGCAGCTTGGGGGGAACTCGGCAGGCCACCGGGGAGCTGTTTTTT.

The rearrangement links TRBV6-1 to TRBJ1-3; D is undetermined. The germline V gene encodes CDR1 MNHNS and CDR2 SASEGT. V lost 4 bases and J lost 0, with 10 bases in between. This CDR3 is 15 amino acids long. The CDR3 bases are TGTGCCAGCAGTGCTAGACCGAACTCTGGAAACACCATATATTTT. This gives the protein CASSARPNSGNTIYF.

The V and J genes are TRBV5-8 and TRBJ2-1, with D possibly being TRBD1 (5 bases). V dropped 0 bases and J dropped 5 bases, with 9 bases sitting between them. Germline V lookup: CDR1 SGHTS, CDR2 YDEGEE. The CDR3 covers 14 residues. The CDR3 sequence: CASSLVGHHNEQFF. CDR3 coding DNA: TGTGCCAGCAGCTTGGTCGGACATCACAATGAGCAGTTCTTC.

J is TRBJ1-2 and V is TRBV7-2; TRBD1 aligns across 8 bases. Trimming took 5 bases from V and 8 from J; bases not matched to a gene: 10. The CDR3 totals 14 residues. The germline gives CDR1 SGHTA, CDR2 FQGNSA. Here the CDR3 DNA reads TGTGCCAGCAGCCCCCGGGGACAGGCGGAAGGCTACACCTTC. This translates into CASSPRGQAEGYTF.